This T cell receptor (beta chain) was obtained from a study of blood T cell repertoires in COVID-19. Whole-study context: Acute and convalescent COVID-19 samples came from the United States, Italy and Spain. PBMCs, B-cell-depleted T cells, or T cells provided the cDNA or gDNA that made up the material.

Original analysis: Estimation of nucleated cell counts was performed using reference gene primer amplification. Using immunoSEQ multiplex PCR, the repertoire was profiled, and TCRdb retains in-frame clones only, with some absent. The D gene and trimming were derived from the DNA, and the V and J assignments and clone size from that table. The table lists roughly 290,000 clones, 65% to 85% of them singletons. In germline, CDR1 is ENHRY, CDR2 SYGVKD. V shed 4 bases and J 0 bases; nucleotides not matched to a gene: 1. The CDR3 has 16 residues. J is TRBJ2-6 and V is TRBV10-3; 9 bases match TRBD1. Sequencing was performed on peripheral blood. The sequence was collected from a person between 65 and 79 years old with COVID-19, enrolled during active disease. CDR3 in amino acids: CAISGQGGSGANVLTF. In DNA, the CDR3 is TGTGCCATCAGTGGACAGGGGGGCTCTGGGGCCAACGTCCTGACTTTC.